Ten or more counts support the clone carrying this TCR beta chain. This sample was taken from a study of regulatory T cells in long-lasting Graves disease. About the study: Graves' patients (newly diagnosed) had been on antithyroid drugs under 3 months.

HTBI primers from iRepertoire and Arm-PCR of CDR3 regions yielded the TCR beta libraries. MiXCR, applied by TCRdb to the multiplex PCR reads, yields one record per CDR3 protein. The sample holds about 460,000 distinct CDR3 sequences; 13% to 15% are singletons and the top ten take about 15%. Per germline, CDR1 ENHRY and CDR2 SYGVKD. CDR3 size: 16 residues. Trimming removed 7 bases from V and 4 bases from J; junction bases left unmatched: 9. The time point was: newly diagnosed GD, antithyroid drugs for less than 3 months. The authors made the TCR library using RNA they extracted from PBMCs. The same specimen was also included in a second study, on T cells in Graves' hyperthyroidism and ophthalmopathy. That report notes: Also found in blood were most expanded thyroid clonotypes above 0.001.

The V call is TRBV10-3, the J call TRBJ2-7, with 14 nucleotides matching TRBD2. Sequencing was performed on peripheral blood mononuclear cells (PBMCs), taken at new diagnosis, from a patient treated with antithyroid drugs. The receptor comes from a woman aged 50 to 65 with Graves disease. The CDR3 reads CAIKSGLAGDRYEQYF. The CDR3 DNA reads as TGTGCCATCAAATCGGGACTAGCGGGAGATCGATACGAGCAGTACTTC.